This passage covers 10 T cell receptor beta chains from one sample sequenced in a study of blood T cell repertoires in COVID-19. Only in-frame clones appear in the TCRdb table, and some are missing; sequencing was by immunoSEQ multiplex PCR. This sample has around 180,000 clones, with 82% found just once. The sequencing sample was made of peripheral blood. These receptors all come from an elderly woman with active or convalescent COVID-19.

This sequence joins TRBV3-1 (or the pseudogene TRBV3-2) and TRBJ1-2; the D gene is possibly TRBD1 (5 bases). Germline CDR1 reads LGHDT; CDR2 reads YNNKEL (reference sequence). The CDR3 extends over 15 amino acids. The ends were cut back, 4 bases at V and 1 base at J, with 13 bases in the middle. This CDR3 reads CASSPLGQGNYGYTF. DNA of the CDR3: TGTGCCAGCAGCCCCCTAGGGCAGGGTAACTATGGCTACACCTTC.

The chain carries TRBV28 and TRBJ1-2, with TRBD1 identical over 8 bases. After removal of 5 bases from V and 8 bases from J, the junction contained 13 bases not matched to a gene. Looked up from germline, CDR1 is MDHEN and CDR2 is SYDVKM. CDR3 length: 15 amino acids. The CDR3 region is CASSQPPVRGLGYTF. CDR3 nucleotides: TGTGCCAGCAGTCAACCGCCTGTCAGGGGGCTAGGCTACACCTTC.

This clone was observed a few times. The chain joins TRBV7-2 to TRBJ2-7; tentatively, D is TRBD2 (7 bases). Trimming removed 5 bases at V and 2 bases at J, with 19 bases between. In germline, CDR1 is SGHTA, CDR2 FQGNSA. The CDR3 has 16 residues. The CDR3 bases are TGTGCCAGCAGCCCAAAAACGCGGGGGCCCCCCTACGAGCAGTACTTC. This gives the protein CASSPKTRGPPYEQYF.

In its sample, this clone was seen a few times. This chain links TRBV3-1 (or the pseudogene TRBV3-2) with TRBJ2-1; a possible D gene is TRBD2 (5 bases). This CDR3 spans 11 amino acids. Germline CDR1 and CDR2: LGHDT and YNNKEL (reference sequence). Trimming pared 4 bases from V and 9 bases from J, leaving 7 bases between. Written as DNA, the CDR3 is TGTGCCAGCAGCCTTAGCGCTGAGCAGTTCTTC. This translates into CASSLSAEQFF.

The chain recombines TRBV18 with TRBJ1-5, with 7 positions matching TRBD1. The V gene's germline CDR1 is KGHSH and CDR2 LQKENI. The J segment lost 5 bases and the V segment lost 3 bases, leaving 7 bases of the junction unmatched. This CDR3 comprises 15 residues. This CDR3 reads CASSPRQGPDQPQHF. CDR3 DNA: TGTGCCAGCTCACCGAGACAGGGCCCGGATCAGCCCCAGCATTTT.

This sequence joins TRBV11-3 and TRBJ2-6; possible D gene TRBD1, 6 bases. Trimming left V 5 bases short and J 2 bases short, with 10 bases between. There are 15 residues in the CDR3. Germline V gene lookup returns CDR1 SGHNT and CDR2 YENEEA. The CDR3 here is CASSLRGPGANVLTF. CDR3 nucleotides: TGTGCCAGCAGCCTCAGGGGTCCTGGGGCCAACGTCCTGACTTTC.

V gene TRBV10-1 combines with J gene TRBJ1-2, with D perhaps TRBD1 (5 bases). This CDR3 comprises 14 residues. Per germline, CDR1 WNHNN and CDR2 SYGVQD (reference sequence). Deletions cut 0 bases from V and 10 bases from J, with 15 bases between. The CDR3 DNA reads as TGCGCCAGCAGTGAGTCGATGACCTCGGGGGACTACACCTTC. Protein: CASSESMTSGDYTF.

This rearrangement joins TRBV12-5 to TRBJ1-6; the D gene is possibly TRBD1 (5 bases). This CDR3 has 14 residues. Germline loops: CDR1 LGHNT, CDR2 FRNRAP. The V end lost 2 bases, the J end lost 7 bases, and 9 bases lay between the germline ends. CDR3 sequence reads: CASGLSRVNSPLHF. DNA for the CDR3: TGTGCTAGTGGTTTGAGCAGGGTGAATTCACCCCTCCACTTT.

The rearrangement joins TRBV27 to TRBJ2-7; TRBD1 matches 9 bases. The ends lost 5 bases at V and 2 bases at J; junction bases unmatched: 4. Germline V gene lookup returns CDR1 MNHEY and CDR2 SMNVEV (reference sequence). The CDR3 covers 14 residues. CDR3 region: CASSLWDRAYEQYF. CDR3 nucleotides: TGTGCCAGCAGTCTTTGGGACAGGGCCTACGAGCAGTACTTC.

The chain carries TRBV27 and TRBJ2-7, with TRBD1 matching over 9 bases. The J segment lost 3 bases and the V segment lost 2 bases, leaving 5 bases of the junction unmatched. Germline CDR1 MNHEY, CDR2 SMNVEV (reference sequence). The CDR3 covers 15 residues. The CDR3 DNA reads as TGTGCCAGCAGTTTAACGGGACAGGGCCGCTACGAGCAGTACTTC. Its protein product is CASSLTGQGRYEQYF.